What follows are 29 T cell receptor delta chains derived from one specimen sequenced in a study of human gamma delta and Vdelta1 T cells (dated by TCRdb to 2016 to 2018). Library preparation was by PCR. Sequencing relied on an Illumina MiSeq. TCRdb reran clone calling on the public reads with CATT; rows sharing one DNA sequence were then combined. This sample comprises around 13,000 delta-chain clones, roughly 50% of them detected only once. Of the sample, about 1.6% falls within the top ten clones. These TCRs' antigens remain unknown. Specimen: Vdelta1 gamma-delta T cells from blood grown in culture (DOT cells). This specimen's cell subset or site label, per the study, means: Delta One T cells, in vitro expanded/differentiated Vd1+ gamma-delta T cells. The origin of the receptors is a human donor in good health.

The genes are TRAV29/DV5 and TRDJ1; 10 bases map to TRDD3. The germline CDR1 and CDR2 sequences are NSMFDY and ISSIKDK. The V segment lost 0 bases and the J segment 4 bases; nucleotides outside the gene matches: 27. The CDR3 is made up of 22 amino acids. CDR3 coding DNA: TGTGCAGCAAGCGGGGGGTCGCGGACTGGGGGATTATTTCCCTCCTTTGTCGATAAACTCATCTTT. Amino acid sequence: CAASGGSRTGGLFPSFVDKLIF.

The chain joins TRDV1 to TRDJ3, with D tentatively TRDD3 (5 bases). Germline assignment: CDR1 TSWWSYY and CDR2 QGS. Trimming took 5 bases from V and 0 from J, leaving 32 bases between them. This CDR3 has 24 amino acids. The CDR3 sequence is CALGTIGVLSAPGKSSWDTRQMFF. CDR3 nucleotide sequence: TGTGCTCTTGGGACGATTGGGGTCCTTAGCGCTCCGGGGAAGAGCTCCTGGGACACCCGACAGATGTTTTTC.

The chain is built from TRAV29/DV5 and TRDJ1, with D tentatively TRDD3 (5 bases). Looked up from germline, CDR1 is NSMFDY and CDR2 is ISSIKDK. CDR3 length equals 18 residues. The ends were cut back, 4 bases at V and 4 bases at J, with 29 bases in the middle. CDR3 coding DNA: TGTGCAGCAGGCGTTCGAACCATGTACCCGGGGGGCTACGATAAACTCATCTTT. Its protein is CAAGVRTMYPGGYDKLIF. Looking up the rest from reference TRAV29/DV5 and TRDJ1 gives the full variable domain: DQQVKQNSPSLSVQEGRISILNCDYTNSMFDYFLWYKKYPAEGPTFLISISSIKDKNEDGRFTVFLNKSAKHLSLHIVPSQPGDSAVYFCAAGVRTMYPGGYDKLIFGKGTRVTVEP.

This clone was counted a few times. The chain joins TRDV1 to TRDJ1; 11 bases map to TRDD3. This CDR3 is built from 17 residues. After removal of 1 base from V and 0 bases from J, the junction contained 4 bases not matched to a gene. Germline CDR1 reads TSWWSYY; CDR2 reads QGS. CDR3 bases: TGTGCTCTTGGGGAACGACTGGGGGATAAACACACCGATAAACTCATCTTT. Translation gives CALGERLGDKHTDKLIF.

This chain joins TRDV1 and TRDJ1, with 10 bases aligning to TRDD3. The V segment lost 4 bases and the J segment 1 base; nucleotides outside the gene matches: 18. Germline CDR1 TSWWSYY, CDR2 QGS. The CDR3 length is 20 residues. CDR3 in amino acids: CALGAGLPLILGDSTDKLIF. The DNA for the CDR3 is TGTGCTCTTGGGGCCGGCCTTCCGCTTATACTGGGGGATTCCACCGATAAACTCATCTTT.

The V call is TRDV1, the J call TRDJ1, with a tentative D call TRDD3 (6 bases). Germline assignment: CDR1 TSWWSYY and CDR2 QGS. V was clipped by 0 bases and J by 0 bases, with 11 bases between them. CDR3 length equals 16 residues. The CDR3 loop reads CALGELSRIHTDKLIF. The CDR3, as DNA: TGTGCTCTTGGGGAACTATCGAGGATACACACCGATAAACTCATCTTT.

The V and J genes are TRDV1 and TRDJ1, with D hard to call. The CDR3 is 17 residues long. Trimming cost V 1 base and J 1 base, with 16 bases left between them. Germline CDR1 TSWWSYY, CDR2 QGS. CDR3: CALGEPGAYQSTDKLIF. The CDR3, as DNA: TGTGCTCTTGGGGAACCCGGGGCGTACCAGAGCACCGATAAACTCATCTTT.

The V and J genes are TRDV1 and TRDJ1, with 7 positions matching TRDD2. J gave up 4 bases and V 2 bases, and 28 bases lay outside the gene matches. The CDR3 is made up of 22 amino acids. The germline V gene has CDR1 TSWWSYY and CDR2 QGS. The CDR3 bases are TGTGCTCTTGGGGAAGAGTCTTGCTTCCTAAAAGGGCCGGGTGCTCCCGACGATAAACTCATCTTT. Encoded protein: CALGEESCFLKGPGAPDDKLIF.

The chain employs TRDV1 and TRDJ1; possibly TRDD3 for D (5 bases). There are 19 residues in the CDR3. The germline V gene has CDR1 TSWWSYY and CDR2 QGS. The V end lost 2 bases, the J end lost 0 bases, and 22 bases lay between the germline ends. Here the CDR3 DNA reads TGTGCTCTTGGGGAAGTTTCCCGCTACGGGGACCAAAACACCGATAAACTCATCTTT. Translation: CALGEVSRYGDQNTDKLIF.

This clone was counted between two and nine times. This chain uses TRDV1 with TRDJ1; 8 nucleotides align to TRDD3. The CDR3 spans 19 residues. CDR1 is TSWWSYY, CDR2 QGS, per germline. Trimming at V came to 0 bases and at J to 7 bases, leaving 19 bases not matched to a gene. CDR3 in amino acids: CALGELNSPTLLGVGKLIF. The CDR3 bases are TGTGCTCTTGGGGAACTGAATTCTCCTACGTTACTGGGGGTCGGTAAACTCATCTTT.

The chain couples TRDV1 to TRDJ1; D unresolved. CDR1 is TSWWSYY, CDR2 QGS, per germline. V gave up 2 bases and J gave up 1 base, with 17 bases separating them. The CDR3 consists of 17 residues. DNA for the CDR3: TGTGCTCTTGGGGAAATAAACAGGGTTACTTTCACCGATAAACTCATCTTT. Protein sequence: CALGEINRVTFTDKLIF.

The chain employs TRDV1 and TRDJ1; 11 bases line up with TRDD3. V was pared by 2 bases and J by 3 bases, with 23 bases of the junction left unmatched. The CDR3 runs 22 residues. CDR1 is TSWWSYY, CDR2 QGS, per germline. CDR3: CALGERPLTTRPGGYPPDKLIF. CDR3 in DNA: TGTGCTCTTGGGGAAAGGCCCCTTACGACGAGGCCTGGGGGATACCCCCCCGATAAACTCATCTTT.

J is TRDJ1 and V is TRDV1; 7 bases are shared with TRDD3. Germline trimming cut 1 base from V and 0 bases from J; bases unmatched to any gene: 17. The CDR3 is 20 residues long. CDR1 and CDR2 (germline): TSWWSYY, QGS. CDR3 bases: TGTGCTCTTGGGGAACCTACGATAGGGCTGGGGGCCAGGTACACCGATAAACTCATCTTT. Its translation: CALGEPTIGLGARYTDKLIF.

There are a few counts of this clone. The chain carries TRDV1 and TRDJ1, with 9 bases fitting TRDD3. The CDR3 has 20 residues. The V gene's germline CDR1 is TSWWSYY and CDR2 QGS. The V segment lost 2 bases and the J segment 5 bases; nucleotides outside the gene matches: 21. The CDR3 DNA reads TGTGCTCTTGGGGAAATTTTCCCCCTCCGTAGCTGGGGGATGAGAGATAAACTCATCTTT. This encodes CALGEIFPLRSWGMRDKLIF.

The V and J genes are TRAV29/DV5 and TRDJ1; D might be TRDD2 or TRDD3, each matching 5 bases. The length of the CDR3 is 17 residues. V gave up 4 bases and J gave up 0 bases, with 22 bases separating them. Germline V CDR1 and CDR2: NSMFDY, ISSIKDK. In DNA, the CDR3 is TGTGCAGCAGGACGACCTACACACCCGATACACACCGATAAACTCATCTTT. It is translated as CAAGRPTHPIHTDKLIF. Supplemented by reference TRAV29/DV5 and TRDJ1, the full variable domain reads DQQVKQNSPSLSVQEGRISILNCDYTNSMFDYFLWYKKYPAEGPTFLISISSIKDKNEDGRFTVFLNKSAKHLSLHIVPSQPGDSAVYFCAAGRPTHPIHTDKLIFGKGTRVTVEP.

The V call is TRDV1, the J call TRDJ1; 7 bases align to TRDD3. V lost 0 bases, J lost 7 bases, and 23 bases stayed unmatched. The CDR3 sequence is 20 residues long. The germline CDR1 and CDR2 sequences are TSWWSYY and QGS. For the CDR3, the DNA is TGTGCTCTTGGGGAACTAACCTCCACTCAGGGGGATCAATTTTTCGGTAAACTCATCTTT. This translates into CALGELTSTQGDQFFGKLIF.

This chain connects TRDV1 to TRDJ1, with 9 bases matching TRDD2. The V gene's germline CDR1 is TSWWSYY and CDR2 QGS. The CDR3 length is 21 residues. Trimming at V came to 0 bases and at J to 1 base, leaving 18 bases not matched to a gene. The CDR3 spells CALGELGGPSYEMGFTDKLIF. In DNA, the CDR3 is TGTGCTCTTGGGGAACTAGGAGGCCCTTCCTACGAGATGGGGTTCACCGATAAACTCATCTTT.

V and J are TRDV1 and TRDJ1, with 10 bases aligning to TRDD3. The junction had 13 bases not matched to a gene; V was cut back by 3 bases and J by 3 bases. The CDR3 is 18 residues long. Looked up from germline, CDR1 is TSWWSYY and CDR2 is QGS. This chain's CDR3 is CALGDATGDTRGADKLIF. The CDR3 bases are TGTGCTCTTGGGGACGCTACGGGGGATACGCGGGGGGCCGATAAACTCATCTTT.

The J gene is TRDJ1, the V gene TRDV1; the match to TRDD3 covers 12 bases. The V gene's germline CDR1 is TSWWSYY and CDR2 QGS. CDR3 length equals 23 residues. The trim removed 2 bases at V and 5 bases at J, leaving 27 bases unmatched. DNA for the CDR3: TGTGCTCTTGGGGAAGACCAGGGGCGCCTTCTTCCTGTACTGGGGGATACAGAAGATAAACTCATCTTT. Protein product: CALGEDQGRLLPVLGDTEDKLIF.

This chain connects TRDV1 to TRDJ1, with 7 bases lining up with TRDD3. After removal of 4 bases from V and 3 bases from J, the junction contained 23 bases not matched to a gene. The CDR3 runs to 20 residues. Germline assignment: CDR1 TSWWSYY and CDR2 QGS. The CDR3 DNA follows: TGTGCTCTTGGGGGCCTAACCACTGGGATACCCGACCTGGACCCCGATAAACTCATCTTT. This codes for CALGGLTTGIPDLDPDKLIF.

In its sample, this clone is medium-sized. V gene TRDV1 combines with J gene TRDJ1; the match to TRDD3 covers 13 bases. Germline assignment: CDR1 TSWWSYY and CDR2 QGS. The CDR3 consists of 32 residues. V lost 0 bases to trimming and J lost 0 bases; unmatched junction nucleotides: 46. The CDR3 DNA reads TGTGCTCTTGGGGAACTCCTCCAATTCCAGGGGAAATTGATCTTTACTGGGGGATACGCGGCGTGGGACGCTTATCACACCGATAAACTCATCTTT. Its protein is CALGELLQFQGKLIFTGGYAAWDAYHTDKLIF.

This clone was counted only a few times. This chain connects TRDV1 to TRDJ1; D unclear. The V and J ends lost 3 bases and 3 bases respectively, with 14 bases between them. Germline CDR1 is TSWWSYY and CDR2 is QGS. The CDR3 is made up of 15 amino acids. The CDR3 region has the DNA TGTGCTCTTGGGGATTTTTTCCCCCGACCCGATAAACTCATCTTT. It encodes CALGDFFPRPDKLIF.

V and J are TRDV1 and TRDJ1; TRDD3 matches at 9 bases. Trimming cost V 4 bases and J 0 bases; bases outside gene matches: 30. The CDR3 length is 24 residues. Germline-derived CDR1 and CDR2 are TSWWSYY and QGS. The chain's CDR3 is CALGALHPFPKYLTGGHYTDKLIF. The CDR3 region has the DNA TGTGCTCTTGGGGCCCTTCACCCTTTCCCCAAATACCTTACTGGGGGACACTACACCGATAAACTCATCTTT.

The gene calls are TRDV1 and TRDJ1, with 10 bases identical to TRDD3. The germline V gene has CDR1 TSWWSYY and CDR2 QGS. The CDR3 sequence is 25 residues long. V lost 2 bases, J lost 0 bases, and 30 bases stayed unmatched. In DNA, the CDR3 is TGTGCTCTTGGGGAAGCTTATTCCTCGTTGTGGGGGATACCTCTTTGCTTAAGGTACACCGATAAACTCATCTTT. It codes for CALGEAYSSLWGIPLCLRYTDKLIF.

In this sample, this clone turned up a few times. This rearrangement joins TRDV1 to TRDJ1; 9 bases are shared with TRDD3. The CDR3 spans 21 residues. Losses at the gene ends were 2 bases for V and 0 bases for J; bases not matched to a gene: 19. The germline gives CDR1 TSWWSYY, CDR2 QGS. CDR3 sequence (DNA): TGTGCTCTTGGGGAAAAATCCACCTGGGCTACTGGGGATACGTACACCGATAAACTCATCTTT. It encodes CALGEKSTWATGDTYTDKLIF.

V is TRDV1 and J is TRDJ1, with TRDD3 identical over 8 bases. There are 24 residues in the CDR3. J gave up 2 bases and V 1 base, and 30 bases lay outside the gene matches. Germline V gene data show CDR1 as TSWWSYY and CDR2 as QGS. The CDR3 nucleotides are TGTGCTCTTGGGGAACCCCGAGGCCTTCCCCGTACTGGGGGCCCAGAAGGACGAACCGATAAACTCATCTTT. Its translation: CALGEPRGLPRTGGPEGRTDKLIF.

This clone was seen a few times. The chain uses TRDV1 and TRDJ2, with D possibly TRDD2 on 5 matching bases. Germline V gene data show CDR1 as TSWWSYY and CDR2 as QGS. Trimming cost V 5 bases and J 1 base, with 44 bases left between them. This CDR3 contains 26 residues. The CDR3 region has the DNA TGTGCTCTTGGGACTACTCTCCATCCTATAGGGGTTCGCAGTCCTGCGGGACCGTTTTTGACAGCACAACTCTTCTTT. Translated: CALGTTLHPIGVRSPAGPFLTAQLFF.

The gene calls are TRDV1 and TRDJ1; 9 bases line up with TRDD2. Trimming removed 2 bases from V and 0 bases from J; junction bases left unmatched: 31. Germline CDR1 reads TSWWSYY; CDR2 reads QGS. CDR3 length equals 25 residues. The CDR3 region has the DNA TGTGCTCTTGGGGAAAAGAATATACACCCTTCCTACGGATTGGGGATATTAGAGTACACCGATAAACTCATCTTT. Residues: CALGEKNIHPSYGLGILEYTDKLIF.

This chain joins TRDV1 and TRDJ1; the match to TRDD3 covers 10 bases. The germline CDR1 and CDR2 sequences are TSWWSYY and QGS. CDR3 length: 19 amino acids. With V trimmed by 0 bases and J by 2 bases, 12 bases remained unmatched. CDR3 sequence reads: CALGELSDSGGYGTDKLIF. The CDR3 region has the DNA TGTGCTCTTGGGGAACTATCCGACTCTGGGGGATATGGGACCGATAAACTCATCTTT.